A selection of T cell receptor beta chains follows, all from one sample in a study of T cell changes during pregnancy in multiple sclerosis. Profiled with immunoSEQ multiplex PCR; TCRdb holds only in-frame clones, not every one. Of about 67,000 clones listed, approximately 91% are singletons. The sample consisted of peripheral blood, taken in the second trimester of pregnancy. The receptors derive from a female donor with multiple sclerosis, enrolled in a pregnancy study. The CDR3 runs from the conserved cysteine through the conserved F or W. Fields, in order: CDR3 length, V gene, J gene, CDR3 protein.

15	TRBV5-6	TRBJ1-1	CASSQDWGTISEAFF
13	TRBV4-3	TRBJ1-1	CASSQDRDTEAFF
14	TRBV5-5	TRBJ2-1	CASSLTRVYNEQFF
14	TRBV5-5	TRBJ1-4	CASSPAARGEKLFF
15	TRBV27	TRBJ2-6	CASSFLYSGANVLTF
18	TRBV19	TRBJ1-5	CASSIGTTRKYSNQPQHF
11	TRBV5-6	TRBJ2-1	CASRLYNEQFF
18	TRBV7-9	TRBJ1-2	CASSFFGWGDAKGYGYTF
16	TRBV11-1	TRBJ2-7	CASSPRGGERSYEQYF
14	TRBV6-1	TRBJ1-5	CAILQGISNQPQHF
12	TRBV2	TRBJ2-1	CASSLAYREQFF
15	TRBV25-1	TRBJ2-7	CASRPDLLAGGPLYF
17	TRBV18	TRBJ1-2	CASSPPGLQNRYYGYTF
17	TRBV5-1	TRBJ1-1	CASSVGRRGVPFTEAFF
11	TRBV5-1	TRBJ2-2	CASSSAGELFF
16	TRBV5-1	TRBJ1-4	CASSLADFSTNEKLFF
14	TRBV13	TRBJ2-7	CASSTSGSSYEQYF
16	TRBV25-1	TRBJ2-3	CASSEYGRGSTDTQYF
17	TRBV27	TRBJ1-1	CASSITGTGGWKTEAFF
14	TRBV11-2	TRBJ2-1	CASSYERIGGEQFF
15	TRBV27	TRBJ1-4	CASSRVQGLAEKLFF
15	TRBV5-1	TRBJ2-3	CASSLASSSTDTQYF
16	TRBV4-2	TRBJ2-1	CASSQDLYPPRVEQFF
15	TRBV5-4	TRBJ2-7	CASSLESDRDYEQYF
13	TRBV5-6	TRBJ2-7	CASGFSGSREQYF
11	TRBV11-2	TRBJ2-7	CASSLQYEQYF
15	TRBV14	TRBJ1-2	CASSPGAKANYGYTF
14	TRBV30	TRBJ2-3	CAWKGMFSTDTQYF
16	TRBV7-6	TRBJ2-5	CASSFGPSGGQETQYF
19	TRBV7-6	TRBJ2-6	CASSLPTTGVTSGANVLTF
15	TRBV5-1	TRBJ2-3	CASSLDRGWSDTQYF